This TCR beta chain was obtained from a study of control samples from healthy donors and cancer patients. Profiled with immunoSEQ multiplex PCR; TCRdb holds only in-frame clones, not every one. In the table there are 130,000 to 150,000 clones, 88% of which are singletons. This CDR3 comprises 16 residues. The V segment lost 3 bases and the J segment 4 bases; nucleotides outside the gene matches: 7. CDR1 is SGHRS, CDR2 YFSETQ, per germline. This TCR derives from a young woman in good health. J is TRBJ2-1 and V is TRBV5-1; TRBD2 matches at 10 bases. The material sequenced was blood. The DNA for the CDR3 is TGCGCCAGCAGCTACACCGGGACTAGCGTGTACAATGAGCAGTTCTTC. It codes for CASSYTGTSVYNEQFF.